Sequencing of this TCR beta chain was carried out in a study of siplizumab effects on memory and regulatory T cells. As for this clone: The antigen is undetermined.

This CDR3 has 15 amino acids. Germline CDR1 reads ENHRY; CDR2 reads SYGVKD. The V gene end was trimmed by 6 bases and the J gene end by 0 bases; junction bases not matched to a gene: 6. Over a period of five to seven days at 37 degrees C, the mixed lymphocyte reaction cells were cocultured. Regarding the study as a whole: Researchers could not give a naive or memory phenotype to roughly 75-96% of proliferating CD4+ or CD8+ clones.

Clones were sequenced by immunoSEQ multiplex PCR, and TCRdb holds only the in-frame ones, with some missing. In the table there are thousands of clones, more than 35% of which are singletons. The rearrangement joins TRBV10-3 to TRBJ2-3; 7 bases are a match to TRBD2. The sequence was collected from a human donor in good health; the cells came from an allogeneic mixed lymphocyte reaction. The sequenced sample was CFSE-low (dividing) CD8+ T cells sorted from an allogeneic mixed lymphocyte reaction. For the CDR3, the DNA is TGTGCCATCAGACAGACTAGCCGAAGCACAGATACGCAGTATTTT. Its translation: CAIRQTSRSTDTQYF.